This T cell receptor (beta chain) derives from a study of shared clonotypes between healthy human individuals. Whole-study context: For every donor, three CD4 naive, three CD4 memory, two CD8 naive and one CD8 memory plates were used.

The CDR3 length is 16 residues. Between the trimmed V and J ends, which lost 1 base and 0 bases, there was a span of 13 bases. Germline assignment: CDR1 SGHRS and CDR2 YFSETQ. Findings and limits, study-wide: Rarefaction curves obtained for sorted subsets showed sequencing incomplete despite large depth.

On this clone: Its specificity is not known.

Produced via immunoSEQ multiplex PCR; TCRdb's table is partial and in-frame only. The table records under 550,000 clones, 96% of them present only once. Sequenced: naive CD4+ T cells sorted from blood. Noted subset: CD45RA+ positively selected. The J gene is TRBJ1-2, the V gene TRBV5-1; D gene ambiguous. The receptor comes from a woman in her thirties in good health. CDR3 coding DNA: TGCGCCAGCAGCTTGACCCCGAACTTTTCTAACTATGGCTACACCTTC. This encodes CASSLTPNFSNYGYTF.